The source of this T cell receptor (beta chain) is a study of blood T cell repertoires in COVID-19. On the study more broadly: Collection of acute and convalescent COVID-19 samples took place in the United States, Italy and Spain. In each case, the material was cDNA or gDNA derived from T cells, B-cell-depleted T cells, or PBMCs.

Clones were sequenced by immunoSEQ multiplex PCR, and TCRdb holds only the in-frame ones, with some missing. The sample shows roughly 56,000 clones, roughly 87% of them seen only once. V shed 2 bases and J 2 bases; nucleotides not matched to a gene: 6. The germline CDR1 and CDR2 sequences are LNHDA and SQIVND (reference sequence). This CDR3 comprises 16 residues. The source is a woman aged 60 to 75 with COVID-19, enrolled during active disease. The specimen sequenced was peripheral blood. V is TRBV19 and J is TRBJ1-5; 7 bases agree with TRBD1. The CDR3 coding sequence is TGTGCCAGTAGTATATCACAGGGGAGAGGCAATCAGCCCCAGCATTTT. Amino acid sequence: CASSISQGRGNQPQHF.